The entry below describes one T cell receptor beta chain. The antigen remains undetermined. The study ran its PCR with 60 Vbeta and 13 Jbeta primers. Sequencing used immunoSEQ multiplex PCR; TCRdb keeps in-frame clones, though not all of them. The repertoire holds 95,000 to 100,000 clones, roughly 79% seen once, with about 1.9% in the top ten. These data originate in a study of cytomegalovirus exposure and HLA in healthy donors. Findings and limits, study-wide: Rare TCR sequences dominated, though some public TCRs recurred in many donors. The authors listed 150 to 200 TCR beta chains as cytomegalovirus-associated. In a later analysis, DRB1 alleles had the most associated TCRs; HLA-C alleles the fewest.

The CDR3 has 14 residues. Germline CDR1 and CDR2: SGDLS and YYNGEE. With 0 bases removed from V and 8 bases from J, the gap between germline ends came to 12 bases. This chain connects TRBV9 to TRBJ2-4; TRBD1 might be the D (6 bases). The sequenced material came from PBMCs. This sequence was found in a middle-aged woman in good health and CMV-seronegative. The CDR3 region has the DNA TGTGCCAGCAGCGTAGTAGGGACAACGGACATTCAGTACTTC. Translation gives CASSVVGTTDIQYF.